These 21 T cell receptor beta chains came from one sample sequenced in a study of OX40 agonist ivuxolimab in advanced cancers. Libraries were prepared by immunoSEQ multiplex PCR; TCRdb keeps only in-frame clonotypes and omits some of them. The sample has 79,000 or so clones; about 90% are singletons. The sequencing here drew on CD4+ or CD8+ T cells sorted from blood, taken in a trial of the OX40 agonist ivuxolimab. The receptors come from an adult with an advanced solid tumor such as melanoma, head and neck, liver or kidney cancer.

This sequence joins TRBV6-1 and TRBJ1-5; D may be TRBD1 (5 bases). V gave up 6 bases and J gave up 0 bases, with 12 bases separating them. The CDR3 loop spans 15 amino acids. Germline CDR1 reads MNHNS; CDR2 reads SASEGT. The CDR3 DNA is TGTGCCAGCAGACTCCAGGGTTATAGCAATCAGCCCCAGCATTTT. Its protein product is CASRLQGYSNQPQHF.

This sequence joins TRBV2 and TRBJ2-3, with 7 bases that match TRBD2. In germline, CDR1 is SNHLY, CDR2 FYNNEI. CDR3 length equals 15 residues. After removal of 8 bases from V and 6 bases from J, the junction contained 14 bases not matched to a gene. CDR3 DNA: TGTGCCAGCCAAGCTTGGCAGGCGGGGGTGGATACGCAGTATTTT. It codes for CASQAWQAGVDTQYF.

The CDR3 DNA reads as TGTGCCAGCAGCTTTTACAGGGGAGAGCAGTTCTTC. It encodes CASSFYRGEQFF. The chain combines TRBV5-6 with TRBJ2-1; 7 bases agree with TRBD1. This CDR3 is 12 amino acids long. V was clipped by 2 bases and J by 10 bases; unmatched bases: 3. CDR1 and CDR2 (germline): SGHDT, YYEEEE.

The chain is built from TRBV29-1 and TRBJ1-1; weak D call: TRBD1 (5 bases). V was pared by 6 bases and J by 6 bases, with 11 bases between. This CDR3 contains 11 residues. Germline V gene lookup returns CDR1 SQVTM and CDR2 ANQGSEA. The DNA of the CDR3 is TGCAGCGTGCTGGTAGGGGCTGAAGCTTTCTTT. Translating it yields CSVLVGAEAFF.

The rearrangement uses TRBV2 and TRBJ2-6, with D perhaps matching TRBD2 (6 bases). The CDR3 has 15 residues. Germline CDR1 SNHLY, CDR2 FYNNEI. Trimming stripped 5 bases from V and 5 bases from J, with 13 bases between. CDR3 nucleotides: TGTGCCAGCAGTCAGGTGGGGGGTCGGGCCAACGTCCTGACTTTC. Protein product: CASSQVGGRANVLTF.

The rearrangement uses TRBV2 and TRBJ2-1, with D hard to call. Germline V gives CDR1 SNHLY, CDR2 FYNNEI. The CDR3 is 10 residues long. V was pared by 6 bases and J by 6 bases, with 3 bases between. The CDR3 here is CASRPNEQFF. The DNA for the CDR3 is TGTGCCAGCAGGCCCAATGAGCAGTTCTTC.

The chain joins TRBV19 to TRBJ1-2; 9 bases map to TRBD1. This CDR3 is built from 15 residues. Germline values: CDR1 LNHDA, CDR2 SQIVND (reference sequence). V shed 5 bases, J shed 2 bases, and the junction held 6 bases outside the gene matches. The CDR3, as DNA: TGTGCCAGTAGTTCGCCGGGACAGGGAAACTATGGCTACACCTTC. It yields the protein CASSSPGQGNYGYTF.

The rearrangement links TRBV28 to TRBJ1-3; the D is unclear. V was clipped by 5 bases and J by 0 bases, with 2 bases between them. The germline CDR1 and CDR2 sequences are MDHEN and SYDVKM. This CDR3 spans 12 amino acids. CDR3 sequence (DNA): TGTGCCAGCAGTACCTCTGGAAACACCATATATTTT. Its translation: CASSTSGNTIYF.

V is TRBV5-1 and J is TRBJ2-2; 10 bases agree with TRBD2. Germline V gene lookup returns CDR1 SGHRS and CDR2 YFSETQ. This CDR3 has 15 residues. The V gene end was trimmed by 5 bases and the J gene end by 5 bases; junction bases not matched to a gene: 6. The CDR3 bases are TGCGCCAGCAGACGGCTAGCGGGAGAGACCGGGGAGCTGTTTTTT. Translation: CASRRLAGETGELFF.

The V gene is TRBV5-1, the J gene TRBJ2-5; D remains unclear. CDR3 size: 14 residues. Germline V lookup: CDR1 SGHRS, CDR2 YFSETQ. Deletions cut 4 bases from V and 0 bases from J, with 10 bases between. The CDR3 region is CASSKGFDQETQYF. In DNA form, the CDR3 reads TGCGCCAGCAGCAAGGGCTTTGACCAAGAGACCCAGTACTTC.

The genes are TRBV4-3 and TRBJ2-2; no reliable D call. CDR1 and CDR2 (germline): LGHNA, YSLEER. Trimming removed 1 base at V and 0 bases at J, with 6 bases between. The CDR3 is 15 residues long. The CDR3 bases are TGCGCCAGCAGCCAAGTCCAAGCGAACACCGGGGAGCTGTTTTTT. Its protein is CASSQVQANTGELFF.

The J gene is TRBJ1-5, the V gene TRBV7-2; 7 nucleotides align to TRBD1. With 3 bases clipped from V and 8 bases from J, the junction kept 7 bases outside the gene matches. CDR3 length: 14 residues. CDR1 is SGHTA and CDR2 is FQGNSA in the germline V gene. The chain's CDR3 is CASSLLQGLEPQHF. Written as DNA, the CDR3 is TGTGCCAGCAGCTTGCTACAGGGGTTGGAGCCCCAGCATTTT.

The chain has TRBV27 and TRBJ2-7; 13 positions match TRBD2. After removal of 6 bases from V and 2 bases from J, the junction contained 19 bases not matched to a gene. The CDR3 consists of 20 residues. The V gene's germline CDR1 is MNHEY and CDR2 SMNVEV (reference sequence). DNA of the CDR3: TGTGCCAGCAGCCGAGGACAGGCCGGACTAGCGGGGGCAATGACCTACGAGCAGTACTTC. Amino acid sequence: CASSRGQAGLAGAMTYEQYF.

This clone was counted once. J is TRBJ1-2 and V is TRBV11-3; D is possibly TRBD1 (5 bases). This CDR3 has 12 amino acids. Trimming stripped 1 base from V and 7 bases from J, with 7 bases between. Per germline, CDR1 SGHNT and CDR2 YENEEA. CDR3 residues: CASSLGGVGYTF. The CDR3 DNA is TGTGCCAGCAGCTTAGGGGGGGTTGGCTACACCTTC.

This rearrangement joins TRBV27 to TRBJ2-5; D gene unclear. V lost 8 bases, J lost 5 bases, and 24 bases lay in between. This CDR3 comprises 16 residues. Germline-derived CDR1 and CDR2 are MNHEY and SMNVEV (reference sequence). The CDR3: CASRIARAKVRETQYF. As DNA, the CDR3 is TGTGCCAGCCGAATCGCTCGGGCTAAGGTTAGGGAGACCCAGTACTTC.

This clone was found a few times. The chain combines TRBV5-8 with TRBJ2-5, with a possible D match to TRBD1 (5 bases). CDR1 is SGHTS, CDR2 YDEGEE, per germline. This CDR3 has 13 amino acids. V gave up 1 base and J gave up 3 bases, with 7 bases separating them. CDR3 sequence: CASSLQGKETQYF. The CDR3, as DNA: TGTGCCAGCAGCTTGCAGGGTAAAGAGACCCAGTACTTC.

The genes are TRBV19 and TRBJ2-2, with 10 bases that match TRBD2. After removal of 9 bases from V and 6 bases from J, the junction contained 7 bases not matched to a gene. The CDR3 length is 14 residues. Germline loops: CDR1 LNHDA, CDR2 SQIVND (reference sequence). The CDR3 DNA reads TGTGCCAGCCAAGGGAGCGGGAGGGCCGGGGAGCTGTTTTTT. Its translation: CASQGSGRAGELFF.

This sequence joins TRBV6-5 and TRBJ2-7, with TRBD1 matching over 7 bases. Losses at the gene ends were 0 bases for V and 2 bases for J; bases not matched to a gene: 4. The CDR3 has 15 residues. Germline V gives CDR1 MNHEY, CDR2 SVGAGI. This chain's CDR3 is CASSYSRQGAYEQYF. CDR3 coding DNA: TGTGCCAGCAGTTACTCGAGGCAGGGGGCCTACGAGCAGTACTTC.

The chain couples TRBV10-3 to TRBJ1-2; unclear D gene. Per the germline V gene, CDR1 is ENHRY and CDR2 is SYGVKD. This CDR3 spans 17 amino acids. Trimming took off 4 bases at V and 0 bases at J, with 18 bases between the two ends. The CDR3 loop is CAISASDGLEANYGYTF. CDR3 coding DNA: TGTGCCATCAGTGCCTCTGACGGGCTGGAAGCTAACTATGGCTACACCTTC.

This clone has only a few counts. The chain couples TRBV18 to TRBJ2-1, with no clear D. CDR1 is KGHSH and CDR2 is LQKENI in the germline V gene. The CDR3 has 15 residues. V lost 4 bases and J 0 bases, leaving 10 bases between the germline ends. This CDR3 reads CASSRAQSSYNEQFF. The CDR3 region has the DNA TGTGCCAGCTCACGTGCCCAGAGCTCCTACAATGAGCAGTTCTTC.

CDR3 amino acids: CASSFGLSNQPQHF. The CDR3 DNA reads TGTGCCAGTAGTTTCGGGCTTAGCAATCAGCCCCAGCATTTT. The chain joins TRBV19 to TRBJ1-5; D unclear. Germline values: CDR1 LNHDA, CDR2 SQIVND (reference sequence). The CDR3 extends over 14 amino acids. Between the trimmed V and J ends, which lost 5 bases and 0 bases, there was a span of 8 bases.